Below, one TCR beta chain is given with its context. Its antigen specificity is not known. No much larger clonotype is one base removed from it; base qualities were not supplied. This sample was included in a study of shared clonotypes between healthy human individuals (dated by TCRdb to the early 2020s). Context from the whole study: The cohort comprised two women and a few men aged 18 to 49 years. For each donor, three plates each were used for CD4 naive and CD4 memory, two plates were used for CD8 naive, and one plate was used for CD8 memory. The study deeply sequenced blood TCR repertoires of about 5 healthy adults to estimate repertoire size and the extent of clonotype sharing between individuals. Libraries were prepared and TCR repertoires were sequenced by different laboratories using diverse techniques, in order to increase sequencing depth and limit assay-specific biases. Between about 0.94 and 8.9 billion PBMCs per donor were obtained by leukapheresis. Study-level results and caveats: Compared with non-shared clonotypes, the clonotypes found in all four sorted-subset donors had higher generation probabilities. Rarefaction of sorted-subset datasets indicated incomplete sequencing despite the large sequencing depth. Because the study included a small number of donors, the genetic and exposure-history diversity represented was limited. Based on pairwise subsampling, the degree of clonotype sharing among donors was expected to be affected by sequencing depth. Sampling was limited to blood, and TCR repertoires in tissue likely differ from TCR repertoires in blood. Larger estimated clonotype richness was generally found for naive subsets than for memory subsets. Roughly 5.2% of naive CD4, 3.5% of naive CD8, 2.3% of memory CD4, and approximately 0.4% of memory CD8 clonotypes were shared across several donors.

Healthy HIV-negative adults with no recently reported acute infections or vaccinations were included as donors. All donors were Caucasian adults living in Nashville, Tennessee, USA. CD4+ T cells were enriched through magnetic negative selection, after which naive cells were positively selected on CD45RA and the remaining negative fraction served as the memory subset. After blood collection by leukapheresis, PBMCs were isolated using Ficoll-Histopaque density gradient centrifugation and then cryopreserved in the vapor phase of liquid nitrogen. Analytical flow cytometry was used to check the purity and quantity of each magnetically sorted T cell population. Genomic DNA was isolated from every sorted fraction and measured by UV absorbance on a Nanodrop 2000c. Using the deep immunoSEQ assay, multiplex PCR amplified TCR CDR3 regions from genomic DNA. Genomic DNA extracted from each cell subset was distributed evenly over all wells of several immunoSEQ 96-well plates, and each plate served as one replicate. For sorted subsets, each replicate PCR was loaded with 200 ng genomic DNA, equivalent to 32,000 or so T cell genomes. The purified libraries were quantified using a Qubit 3.0 fluorometer, sized with a Bioanalyzer 2100, and then quantified again using the KAPA Library Quantification kit. Each immunoSEQ 96-well plate was sequenced on its own single-read 150-cycle Illumina NextSeq 550 flow cell. The source study handled its data this way. Because only junctional sequences without quality scores were contained in the immunoSEQ output, filtering matching that applied to full-length reads could not be performed. To assign V/J genes and CDR3, sequences were annotated using PyIR, a Python wrapper for IgBLAST v1.9, with IMGT germline references. Any read was removed if the V/J assignment was weak (E-value above 1e-6), the CDR3 was missing, or the read contained stop codons, out-of-frame junctions, or ambiguous translated residues. A V3J clonotype was defined by an identical inferred V gene, J gene, and CDR3 amino acid sequence. Percentage overlap between repertoires was computed as shared unique clonotypes divided by the size of the smaller repertoire. Repertoire richness was assessed with RTK rarefaction, the Chao1 estimator, and Recon v2.1 estimates of unobserved clonotypes. OLGA was used to compute generation probabilities for all TCRbeta clonotypes that the gDNA method yielded from several donors. TCRdb holds this immuneACCESS table with in-frame rearrangements only. Some clones are missing; in checked studies, unresolved V genes explain under half, and the rest has no known cause. That table gives V, J and clone size, and the DNA gave D and trimming. For this sample the table gives 2 million to 2.5 million clones, of which 85% to 95% were detected only once. 0.39% of the sample is in the top ten clones.

Trimming costs V 2 bases and J 8 bases, and their ends lie 10 bases apart. Based on the germline V gene, the CDR1 and CDR2 sequences are MNHEY and SVGAGI. Reading from cysteine to phenylalanine, the CDR3 counts 13 amino acids. Left in the record is the CDR3 DNA by itself, 39 bases read in frame from the first base. Sequencing was done on a sample of naive CD4+ T cells from PBMCs. The cell subset or site label on this specimen signifies: CD45RA+ positively selected. The TCR sequence derives from a young man in good health. Some clones in this sample may be carry-over from other donors' samples. The sequence joins TRBV6-5 to TRBJ1-3, with no confident D gene call. The nucleotide sequence reads as follows: TGTGCCAGCAGTTACGTCAGGTTCGACACCATATATTTT. It codes for CASSYVRFDTIYF.